The 32 T cell receptor beta chains below all came from one sample that was sequenced in a study of blood T cell repertoires in COVID-19. Profiling relied on immunoSEQ multiplex PCR, and the TCRdb table lists in-frame clones only, not all of them. The sample contains 280,000 or so clones, roughly 91% of which appear only once. The sample taken for sequencing was PBMCs or T cells enriched from blood (not recorded which). The receptor set was obtained from a woman between 50 and 59 years old who had been exposed to COVID-19.

The V call is TRBV7-9, the J call TRBJ1-1, with 8 bases matching TRBD1. The CDR3 is made up of 14 amino acids. Germline values: CDR1 SEHNR, CDR2 FQNEAQ (reference sequence). The V segment lost 2 bases and the J segment 4 bases; nucleotides outside the gene matches: 3. The CDR3 coding sequence is TGTGCCAGCAGCTTAAGACAGGGGCCCACTGAAGCTTTCTTT. This sequence encodes CASSLRQGPTEAFF.

The rearrangement uses TRBV7-2 and TRBJ1-6; the D is unclear. Germline CDR1 SGHTA, CDR2 FQGNSA. CDR3 length equals 14 residues. Trimming removed 1 base from V and 9 bases from J, with 10 bases in between. The DNA for the CDR3 is TGTGCCAGCAGCTTAGTGTTTAGCAGTTCACCCCTCCACTTT. Protein product: CASSLVFSSSPLHF.

Only a few counts were recorded for this clone. This chain joins TRBV28 and TRBJ2-1, with 14 bases lining up with TRBD2. The V gene end was trimmed by 6 bases and the J gene end by 10 bases; junction bases not matched to a gene: 11. There are 16 residues in the CDR3. Germline assignment: CDR1 MDHEN and CDR2 SYDVKM. As DNA, the CDR3 is TGTGCCAGCAGCCCCGGACTAGCGGGGGGACGGGAGGAGCAGTTCTTC. It specifies CASSPGLAGGREEQFF.

J is TRBJ1-3 and V is TRBV9; D not certain. Trimming removed 4 bases at V and 0 bases at J, with 11 bases between. Germline V gene sequence: CDR1 SGDLS, CDR2 YYNGEE. The CDR3 covers 15 residues. CDR3 residues: CASSPDTHSGNTIYF. DNA of the CDR3: TGTGCCAGCAGCCCCGACACCCACTCTGGAAACACCATATATTTT.

The gene calls are TRBV30 and TRBJ1-6; D is perhaps TRBD1 (6 bases). The V end lost 4 bases, the J end lost 5 bases, and 15 bases lay between the germline ends. Germline assignment: CDR1 GTSNPN and CDR2 SVGIG (reference sequence). The CDR3 has 15 residues. The CDR3 reads CAWKGGTSDNSPLHF. The DNA for the CDR3 is TGTGCCTGGAAGGGGGGGACATCAGATAATTCACCCCTCCACTTT.

The chain carries TRBV4-1 and TRBJ2-7; 8 positions agree with TRBD2. CDR1 and CDR2 from the germline V gene are MGHRA and YSYEKL. After removal of 0 bases from V and 4 bases from J, the junction contained 8 bases not matched to a gene. This CDR3 comprises 16 residues. The CDR3 sequence is CASSQDSWRGEYEQYF. CDR3 DNA sequence: TGCGCCAGCAGCCAAGATTCCTGGCGGGGGGAATACGAGCAGTACTTC.

The rearrangement links TRBV7-2 to TRBJ2-7; maybe TRBD2 (6 bases). The V gene lost 6 bases and the J gene lost 6 bases, with 18 bases spanning the gap. CDR3 length: 14 residues. Germline V gene sequence: CDR1 SGHTA, CDR2 FQGNSA. Written as DNA, the CDR3 is TGTGCCAGCAGTTCCGGGGGTGGGGTCTCCGAGCAGTACTTC. Amino acids: CASSSGGGVSEQYF.

The CDR3 region is CASRQPFRRYSGNTIYF. The CDR3 DNA reads TGTGCCAGCAGACAGCCTTTCAGGCGATACTCTGGAAACACCATATATTTT. The genes are TRBV6-4 and TRBJ1-3, with D unclear. Looked up from germline, CDR1 is MRHNA and CDR2 is SNTAGT. The CDR3 loop spans 17 amino acids. The V end was cut by 6 bases, the J end by 0 bases, with 18 bases between.

V usage is TRBV7-8 and J usage is TRBJ2-2; 7 bases map to TRBD1. Trimming took 5 bases from V and 0 from J; bases not matched to a gene: 6. Germline lookup yields CDR1 SGHVS and CDR2 FQNEAQ. The CDR3 has 16 residues. CDR3 nucleotides: TGTGCCAGCAGCAACAGGGGACAAGCGAACACCGGGGAGCTGTTTTTT. This translates into CASSNRGQANTGELFF.

The chain joins TRBV7-2 to TRBJ1-5; D possibly corresponds to TRBD1 (6 bases). Germline V gene data show CDR1 as SGHTA and CDR2 as FQGNSA. The V and J ends lost 4 bases and 7 bases respectively, with 14 bases between them. There are 14 residues in the CDR3. The CDR3 protein is CASSSGVMGQPQHF. CDR3 nucleotide sequence: TGTGCCAGCAGCTCAGGGGTTATGGGGCAGCCCCAGCATTTT.

The gene calls are TRBV10-1 and TRBJ1-6; D remains unclear. Looked up from germline, CDR1 is WNHNN and CDR2 is SYGVQD (reference sequence). Between the trimmed V and J ends, which lost 8 bases and 0 bases, there was a span of 11 bases. There are 15 residues in the CDR3. CDR3 protein: CASFWEISYNSPLHF. DNA of the CDR3: TGCGCCAGCTTCTGGGAGATCTCCTATAATTCACCCCTCCACTTT.

V usage is TRBV29-1 and J usage is TRBJ1-1; D is possibly TRBD1 (5 bases). The CDR3 length is 11 residues. Germline V gene data show CDR1 as SQVTM and CDR2 as ANQGSEA. Trimming shortened V by 4 bases and J by 8 bases, and 11 bases separated the two germline ends. CDR3 residues: CSVAGKGEAFF. The CDR3 bases are TGCAGCGTTGCAGGGAAGGGGGAAGCTTTCTTT.

This clone showed up just once. The V call is TRBV13, the J call TRBJ2-1; TRBD1 is a possible D gene (6 bases). V dropped 10 bases and J dropped 2 bases, with 18 bases sitting between them. The CDR3 runs 15 residues. CDR1 is PRHDT, CDR2 FYEKMQ, per germline (reference sequence). CDR3 loop: CATGDTEEPYNEQFF. The CDR3 DNA follows: TGTGCCACCGGGGACACGGAAGAGCCCTACAATGAGCAGTTCTTC.

V usage is TRBV18 and J usage is TRBJ2-5; 10 bases line up with TRBD1. V lost 4 bases to trimming and J lost 4 bases; unmatched junction nucleotides: 3. CDR1 and CDR2 (germline): KGHSH, LQKENI. The CDR3 contains 14 residues. The CDR3 nucleotides are TGTGCCAGCTCACGGGACAGGGGTCCAGAGACCCAGTACTTC. Translation gives CASSRDRGPETQYF.

This chain joins TRBV18 and TRBJ1-3, with D perhaps TRBD1 (5 bases). The CDR3 is made up of 13 amino acids. V shed 9 bases and J shed 1 base, with 10 bases lying between them. Germline values: CDR1 KGHSH, CDR2 LQKENI. The CDR3 region is CASSSGSGNTIYF. CDR3 DNA sequence: TGTGCCAGTTCTTCAGGGTCTGGAAACACCATATATTTT.

This rearrangement joins TRBV5-3 to TRBJ1-2; D may be TRBD1 (5 bases). TRBV5-3 qualifies as an ORF whose function is uncertain. This CDR3 spans 14 amino acids. V was pared by 9 bases and J by 7 bases, with 22 bases between. CDR3 residues: CATHSHRFRSGYTF. CDR3 bases: TGTGCCACCCATAGCCACAGGTTCCGTAGTGGCTACACCTTC.

The rearrangement links TRBV19 to TRBJ2-3; D uncertain. The V end was cut by 2 bases, the J end by 3 bases, with 9 bases between. Germline CDR1 reads LNHDA; CDR2 reads SQIVND (reference sequence). This CDR3 is 14 amino acids long. DNA for the CDR3: TGTGCCAGTAGTATATTTTTCGGGACAGATACGCAGTATTTT. Its protein is CASSIFFGTDTQYF.

The chain links TRBV7-9 to TRBJ1-1; D is perhaps TRBD1 (5 bases). The CDR3 length is 14 residues. The V gene's germline CDR1 is SEHNR and CDR2 FQNEAQ (reference sequence). The V end lost 1 base, the J end lost 5 bases, and 11 bases lay between the germline ends. This CDR3 reads CASSLGQGKTEAFF. As DNA, the CDR3 is TGTGCCAGCAGCTTAGGGCAGGGAAAAACTGAAGCTTTCTTT. The variable domain in full, completed from reference TRBV7-9 and TRBJ1-1, reads DTGVSQNPRHKITKRGQNVTFRCDPISEHNRLYWYRQTLGQGPEFLTYFQNEAQLEKSRLLSDRFSAERPKGSFSTLEIQRTEQGDSAMYLCASSLGQGKTEAFFGQGTRLTVV.

This clone was counted between two and nine times. The chain uses TRBV30 and TRBJ1-5, with a tentative D call TRBD1 (5 bases). Germline CDR1 is GTSNPN and CDR2 is SVGIG (reference sequence). The CDR3 contains 15 residues. Trimming stripped 0 bases from V and 7 bases from J, with 16 bases between. CDR3 nucleotide sequence: TGTGCCTGGAGTGTAACGGGGGTTAGGGACCAGCCCCAGCATTTT. Translation gives CAWSVTGVRDQPQHF.

V usage is TRBV20-1 and J usage is TRBJ1-5; unclear D gene. The CDR3 has 11 residues. Trimming left V 3 bases short and J 6 bases short, with 6 bases between. CDR1 DFQATT and CDR2 SNEGSKA come from the germline V gene (reference sequence). CDR3 residues: CSARFGQPQHF. The CDR3 DNA reads as TGCAGTGCTAGGTTCGGTCAGCCCCAGCATTTT.

The CDR3 region has the DNA TGCGCCAGCAGGCGGACAGGGGGAAATGAAAAACTGTTTTTT. Protein sequence: CASRRTGGNEKLFF. The chain uses TRBV5-1 and TRBJ1-4; 10 nucleotides agree with TRBD1. With 5 bases clipped from V and 5 bases from J, the junction kept 3 bases outside the gene matches. The CDR3 contains 14 residues. The germline V gene encodes CDR1 SGHRS and CDR2 YFSETQ.

The chain employs TRBV3-1 (or the pseudogene TRBV3-2) and TRBJ2-5; D might be TRBD2 (5 bases). Germline V gene data show CDR1 as LGHDT and CDR2 as YNNKEL (reference sequence). The CDR3 has 13 residues. With 8 bases removed from V and 5 bases from J, the gap between germline ends came to 15 bases. The DNA of the CDR3 is TGTGCCAGCGGAGACTCGGGGTCGGAGACCCAGTACTTC. Its translation: CASGDSGSETQYF.

The chain uses TRBV5-1 and TRBJ1-1; the D gene is possibly TRBD1 (5 bases). V lost 0 bases and J lost 4, with 16 bases in between. Germline CDR1 SGHRS, CDR2 YFSETQ. This CDR3 comprises 16 residues. The CDR3 spells CASSLGQGGRSTEAFF. In DNA, the CDR3 is TGCGCCAGCAGCTTGGGTCAGGGAGGACGTAGCACTGAAGCTTTCTTT.

The V and J genes are TRBV5-8 and TRBJ2-5, with 8 positions matching TRBD1. Unmatched junction bases numbered 6, after V lost 4 bases and J lost 4 bases. In germline, CDR1 is SGHTS, CDR2 YDEGEE. This CDR3 contains 14 residues. CDR3 residues: CASSRDRIRETQYF. The CDR3, as DNA: TGTGCCAGCAGCAGGGACAGGATTCGAGAGACCCAGTACTTC.

The rearrangement uses TRBV15 and TRBJ2-7; 9 bases match TRBD1. J lost 0 bases, V lost 3 bases, and 9 bases had no gene match. The CDR3 is made up of 17 amino acids. Germline assignment: CDR1 LNHNV and CDR2 YYDKDF (reference sequence). The CDR3 loop is CATSRGQGTGGSYEQYF. In DNA, the CDR3 is TGTGCCACCAGCAGGGGACAGGGCACAGGGGGCTCCTACGAGCAGTACTTC.

J is TRBJ2-3 and V is TRBV3-1 (or the pseudogene TRBV3-2), with a possible D match to TRBD1 (6 bases). The V end lost 1 base, the J end lost 1 base, and 9 bases lay between the germline ends. The CDR3 is 15 residues long. Looked up from germline, CDR1 is LGHDT and CDR2 is YNNKEL (reference sequence). The CDR3 loop is CASSQGTDGTDTQYF. CDR3 in DNA: TGTGCCAGCAGCCAAGGGACAGACGGCACAGATACGCAGTATTTT.

CDR3 residues: CASSPRQGYTDTQYF. The DNA for the CDR3 is TGTGCCAGCTCACCAAGACAGGGGTACACAGATACGCAGTATTTT. The rearrangement joins TRBV18 to TRBJ2-3, with TRBD1 matching over 8 bases. There are 15 residues in the CDR3. From germline, CDR1 is KGHSH and CDR2 LQKENI. V dropped 2 bases and J dropped 2; count of bases not matched to a gene: 3.

This clone was detected only once. V is TRBV6-1 and J is TRBJ1-5; tentatively, D is TRBD1 (6 bases). The CDR3 runs 15 residues. The germline V and J ends were trimmed by 1 base and 7 bases, with 14 bases remaining between them. Germline CDR1 and CDR2: MNHNS and SASEGT. In DNA, the CDR3 is TGTGCCAGCAGTGAAGTTTTTATGGGGACACAGCCCCAGCATTTT. Translated, it gives CASSEVFMGTQPQHF.

The chain links TRBV20-1 to TRBJ2-2, with 11 bases fitting TRBD1. Germline V lookup: CDR1 DFQATT, CDR2 SNEGSKA (reference sequence). V shed 5 bases, J shed 4 bases, and the junction held 3 bases outside the gene matches. The CDR3 runs to 14 residues. CDR3 residues: CSAGGTGGTGELFF. The CDR3 bases are TGCAGTGCTGGTGGGACAGGGGGCACCGGGGAGCTGTTTTTT.

The chain carries TRBV27 and TRBJ1-5, with 9 bases lining up with TRBD1. Germline assignment: CDR1 MNHEY and CDR2 SMNVEV (reference sequence). The junction had 6 bases not matched to a gene; V was cut back by 3 bases and J by 3 bases. The CDR3 has 16 residues. The CDR3, as DNA: TGTGCCAGCAGTTTTTCGGGACAGGGCAACAATCAGCCCCAGCATTTT. Protein product: CASSFSGQGNNQPQHF.

The chain recombines TRBV7-9 with TRBJ1-2; D remains unclear. The CDR3 covers 15 residues. CDR1 is SEHNR and CDR2 is FQNEAQ in the germline V gene (reference sequence). Trimming pared 5 bases from V and 4 bases from J, leaving 17 bases between. CDR3 DNA sequence: TGTGCCAGCAGCCCTGGGCCGGGAAGCATCTATGGCTACACCTTC. The encoded protein is CASSPGPGSIYGYTF.

This CDR3 is CATSDQGDNEQFF. The CDR3 DNA follows: TGTGCCACCAGTGATCAGGGGGACAATGAGCAGTTCTTC. The J gene is TRBJ2-1, the V gene TRBV24-1; 7 bases match TRBD1. CDR1 is KGHDR and CDR2 is SFDVKD in the germline V gene. Trimming took 3 bases from V and 5 from J; bases not matched to a gene: 0. CDR3 length: 13 amino acids.